This entry lists 22 T cell receptor beta chains sequenced from one sample in a study of shared clonotypes between healthy human individuals. Sequenced by immunoSEQ multiplex PCR; TCRdb stores in-frame clones only, minus some. Of around 940,000 clones in the sample, over 60% are singletons; the top ten hold about 1.5%. Sequencing input: memory CD4+ T cells sorted from blood. As to subset: CD45RA-negative fraction. The receptors derive from a young man in good health.

Note on this clone: Different DNA sequences within this sample yield the same CDR3. V and J are TRBV5-1 and TRBJ1-6; D is unclear. The germline V gene encodes CDR1 SGHRS and CDR2 YFSETQ. The germline V and J ends were trimmed by 0 bases and 0 bases, with 7 bases remaining between them. The CDR3 covers 16 residues. The CDR3 coding sequence is TGCGCCAGCAGCTTGGATCAGAGCTCCTATAATTCACCCCTCCACTTT. Translating gives CASSLDQSSYNSPLHF.

The CDR3 sequence: CASRYSGDLYEQYF. CDR3 DNA sequence: TGTGCCAGCAGGTATAGCGGGGACCTATACGAGCAGTACTTC. The V gene is TRBV2, the J gene TRBJ2-7; 8 positions match TRBD2. CDR3 length: 14 amino acids. V was clipped by 6 bases and J by 4 bases; unmatched bases: 8. Germline values: CDR1 SNHLY, CDR2 FYNNEI.

This clone was seen once. The CDR3 DNA reads TGTGCCAGCAGTGAGTCCACCACAGACTTCGGAAACACCATATATTTT. It encodes CASSESTTDFGNTIYF. This chain connects TRBV6-4 to TRBJ1-3; D is undetermined. Germline assignment: CDR1 MRHNA and CDR2 SNTAGT. This CDR3 has 16 residues. Between the trimmed V and J ends, which lost 3 bases and 4 bases, there was a span of 16 bases.

This chain joins TRBV10-3 and TRBJ1-5; D may be TRBD1 (5 bases). Germline V CDR1 and CDR2: ENHRY, SYGVKD. CDR3 length: 15 amino acids. V was trimmed by 0 bases and J by 4 bases, leaving 10 bases between them. In DNA form, the CDR3 reads TGTGCCATCAGTGAGTCTCGGGGGGAGAATCAGCCCCAGCATTTT. As protein: CAISESRGENQPQHF.

This clone was counted a single time. The chain uses TRBV5-4 and TRBJ2-5; maybe TRBD2 (6 bases). The CDR3 loop spans 14 amino acids. V was trimmed by 4 bases and J by 4 bases, leaving 14 bases between them. CDR1 is SGHNT, CDR2 YYREEE, per germline (reference sequence). The DNA of the CDR3 is TGTGCCAGCAGCCCCCGGGGGTTAGGAGAGACCCAGTACTTC. Amino acid sequence: CASSPRGLGETQYF.

CDR3 nucleotide sequence: TGTGCCAGTAGTCCACAGGGAAGTGGAAACACCATATATTTT. It codes for CASSPQGSGNTIYF. This rearrangement joins TRBV19 to TRBJ1-3; possible D gene TRBD1, 6 bases. With 5 bases removed from V and 3 bases from J, the gap between germline ends came to 11 bases. Germline CDR1 LNHDA, CDR2 SQIVND (reference sequence). This CDR3 comprises 14 residues.

The CDR3: CASSLADRGSATEAFF. CDR3 in DNA: TGTGCCAGCAGCTTAGCGGACAGGGGAAGCGCCACTGAAGCTTTCTTT. The chain uses TRBV7-9 and TRBJ1-1; 9 bases align to TRBD1. Germline assignment: CDR1 SEHNR and CDR2 FQNEAQ (reference sequence). With V trimmed by 0 bases and J by 4 bases, 6 bases remained unmatched. The CDR3 runs 16 residues. Drawing the rest from reference TRBV7-9 and TRBJ1-1, the complete variable domain is DTGVSQNPRHKITKRGQNVTFRCDPISEHNRLYWYRQTLGQGPEFLTYFQNEAQLEKSRLLSDRFSAERPKGSFSTLEIQRTEQGDSAMYLCASSLADRGSATEAFFGQGTRLTVV.

In this sample, this clone turned up a few times. The gene calls are TRBV10-3 and TRBJ1-1; no reliable D call. CDR1 and CDR2 (germline): ENHRY, SYGVKD. This CDR3 comprises 11 residues. V was clipped by 3 bases and J by 7 bases, with 6 bases between them. In nucleotides, the CDR3 is TGTGCCATCAGTGAAGGTCTTGAAGCTTTCTTT. Its translation is CAISEGLEAFF.

V gene TRBV25-1 combines with J gene TRBJ1-5; maybe TRBD1 (6 bases). Germline assignment: CDR1 MGHDK and CDR2 SYGVNS. This CDR3 spans 16 amino acids. The ends were cut back, 8 bases at V and 0 bases at J, with 17 bases in the middle. CDR3 loop: CASQPPQDSSNQPQHF. The CDR3 DNA is TGTGCCAGCCAACCACCCCAGGACAGTAGCAATCAGCCCCAGCATTTT. Filled out from reference TRBV25-1 and TRBJ1-5, the complete variable domain reads EADIYQTPRYLVIGTGKKITLECSQTMGHDKMYWYQQDPGMELHLIHYSYGVNSTEKGDLSSESTVSRIRTEHFPLTLESARPSHTSQYLCASQPPQDSSNQPQHFGDGTRLSIL.

The chain is built from TRBV7-2 and TRBJ1-5, with 8 bases aligning to TRBD1. Germline CDR1 SGHTA, CDR2 FQGNSA. The junction had 8 bases not matched to a gene; V was cut back by 4 bases and J by 3 bases. The CDR3 loop spans 16 amino acids. The CDR3 nucleotides read TGTGCCAGCAGCTCAGAAGGACAGGGAGTCAATCAGCCCCAGCATTTT. Encoded protein: CASSSEGQGVNQPQHF.

This sequence joins TRBV5-1 and TRBJ2-1; possible D gene TRBD1, 6 bases. Trimming left V 8 bases short and J 6 bases short, with 15 bases between. Germline lookup yields CDR1 SGHRS and CDR2 YFSETQ. The CDR3 sequence is 13 residues long. CDR3 region: CASQDSAPNEQFF. The CDR3 DNA sequence: TGCGCCAGTCAGGACAGCGCCCCCAATGAGCAGTTCTTC.

The chain carries TRBV7-9 and TRBJ2-5; the match to TRBD2 covers 8 bases. This CDR3 has 15 residues. The junction had 4 bases not matched to a gene; V was cut back by 2 bases and J by 2 bases. Germline CDR1 reads SEHNR; CDR2 reads FQNEAQ (reference sequence). CDR3: CASSLRLALQETQYF. CDR3 nucleotides: TGTGCCAGCAGCTTACGACTAGCGCTACAAGAGACCCAGTACTTC.

This clone was detected only once. The CDR3 sequence: CASSPKVHGELFF. Here the CDR3 DNA reads TGTGCCAGCAGCCCGAAGGTTCACGGGGAGCTGTTTTTT. This chain links TRBV5-4 with TRBJ2-2; D unresolved. This CDR3 has 13 residues. Germline CDR1 is SGHNT and CDR2 is YYREEE (reference sequence). V lost 4 bases and J lost 7, with 11 bases in between.

The chain carries TRBV7-2 and TRBJ2-5; perhaps TRBD2 as D (5 bases). CDR1 and CDR2 from the germline V gene are SGHTA and FQGNSA. This CDR3 has 15 amino acids. The V end was cut by 2 bases, the J end by 3 bases, with 13 bases between. CDR3 amino acids: CASSLSASWKETQYF. The CDR3, as DNA: TGTGCCAGCAGCTTATCGGCTAGCTGGAAAGAGACCCAGTACTTC.

V usage is TRBV9 and J usage is TRBJ2-5, with a tentative D call TRBD2 (5 bases). V gave up 0 bases and J gave up 7 bases, with 16 bases separating them. This CDR3 spans 15 amino acids. CDR1 is SGDLS, CDR2 YYNGEE, per germline. The CDR3, as DNA: TGTGCCAGCAGCGTAGGGTCGTCCGGGAAGGCGACCCAGTACTTC. Protein product: CASSVGSSGKATQYF. Variable domain in full (rest from reference TRBV9 and TRBJ2-5): DSGVTQTPKHLITATGQRVTLRCSPRSGDLSVYWYQQSLDQGLQFLIQYYNGEERAKGNILERFSAQQFPDLHSELNLSSLELGDSALYFCASSVGSSGKATQYFGPGTRLLVL.

V and J are TRBV28 and TRBJ1-2; TRBD1 agrees at 8 bases. From germline, CDR1 is MDHEN and CDR2 SYDVKM. This CDR3 spans 16 amino acids. After removal of 8 bases from V and 4 bases from J, the junction contained 15 bases not matched to a gene. In DNA, the CDR3 is TGTGCCAGCGTAACCCCCGGACAGGGCCTTTCCTATGGCTACACCTTC. Encoded protein: CASVTPGQGLSYGYTF.

This clone showed up just a few times. The chain links TRBV10-1 to TRBJ1-6; the D gene is possibly TRBD1 (5 bases). The ends were cut back, 6 bases at V and 7 bases at J, with 13 bases in the middle. This CDR3 comprises 14 residues. Germline V lookup: CDR1 WNHNN, CDR2 SYGVQD (reference sequence). CDR3 in DNA: TGCGCCAGCAGGGAACCGGGACCAAATTCACCCCTCCACTTT. Its protein product is CASREPGPNSPLHF.

V gene TRBV6-6 combines with J gene TRBJ2-1, with D unresolved. The germline V and J ends were trimmed by 4 bases and 3 bases, with 13 bases remaining between them. Germline V gives CDR1 MNHNY, CDR2 SVGAGI (reference sequence). This CDR3 is 15 amino acids long. The CDR3 spells CASSSQRALYNEQFF. The CDR3 DNA reads TGTGCCAGCAGTTCACAGCGAGCCCTCTACAATGAGCAGTTCTTC.

The chain couples TRBV9 to TRBJ2-3; 7 bases are shared with TRBD2. Per the germline V gene, CDR1 is SGDLS and CDR2 is YYNGEE. After removal of 4 bases from V and 4 bases from J, the junction contained 12 bases not matched to a gene. This CDR3 spans 16 amino acids. The CDR3 sequence: CASSPWGEGPADTQYF. CDR3 sequence (DNA): TGTGCCAGCAGCCCCTGGGGGGAGGGCCCCGCAGATACGCAGTATTTT. Supplemented by reference TRBV9 and TRBJ2-3, the full variable domain reads DSGVTQTPKHLITATGQRVTLRCSPRSGDLSVYWYQQSLDQGLQFLIQYYNGEERAKGNILERFSAQQFPDLHSELNLSSLELGDSALYFCASSPWGEGPADTQYFGPGTRLTVL.

V is TRBV5-4 and J is TRBJ2-2, with a weak D call TRBD1 (5 bases). CDR1 is SGHNT, CDR2 YYREEE, per germline (reference sequence). This CDR3 region has 14 residues. Trimming removed 2 bases at V and 3 bases at J, with 8 bases between. This chain's CDR3 is CASSLQAYTGELFF. In DNA form, the CDR3 reads TGTGCCAGCAGCTTACAGGCGTACACCGGGGAGCTGTTTTTT.

Note on this clone: A much larger clone is a single base away; this may be a read error. The V and J genes are TRBV6-4 and TRBJ1-1, with a tentative D call TRBD1 (5 bases). The germline V gene encodes CDR1 MRHNA and CDR2 SNTAGT. The CDR3 sequence is 13 residues long. Trimming left V 2 bases short and J 1 base short, with 5 bases between. CDR3 bases: TGTGCCAGCAGTGACCAGGGGAACACTGAAGCTTTCTTT. Protein product: CASSDQGNTEAFF.

This rearrangement joins TRBV11-2 to TRBJ2-5; no clear D gene. Germline assignment: CDR1 SGHAT and CDR2 FQNNGV. CDR3 length equals 12 residues. The V end lost 0 bases, the J end lost 7 bases, and 6 bases lay between the germline ends. CDR3 nucleotides: TGTGCCAGCAGCTTAGATGTCGGGACCCAGTACTTC. Its translation is CASSLDVGTQYF.